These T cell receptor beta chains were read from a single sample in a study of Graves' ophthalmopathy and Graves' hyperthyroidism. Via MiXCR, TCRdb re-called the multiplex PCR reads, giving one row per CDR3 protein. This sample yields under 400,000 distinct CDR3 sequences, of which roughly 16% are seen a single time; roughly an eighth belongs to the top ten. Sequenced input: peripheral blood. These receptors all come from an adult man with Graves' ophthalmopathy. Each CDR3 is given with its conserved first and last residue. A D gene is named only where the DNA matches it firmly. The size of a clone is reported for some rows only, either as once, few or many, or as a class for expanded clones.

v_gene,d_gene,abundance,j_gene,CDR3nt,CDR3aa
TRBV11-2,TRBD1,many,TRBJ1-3,TGTGCCAGCAGTTACCGGGACAGGGCTGGAAACACCATATATTTT,CASSYRDRAGNTIYF
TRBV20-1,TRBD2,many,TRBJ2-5,TGCAGTGCTAGTAGCTCCTCTAGCGGGGGAGCGGAAGAGACCCAGTACTTC,CSASSSSSGGAEETQYF
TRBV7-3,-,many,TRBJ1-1,TGTGCCAGCAGCTTTCGGACGGGCGCTGAAGCTTTCTTT,CASSFRTGAEAFF
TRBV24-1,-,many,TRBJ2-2,TGTGCCACCCTAGACGGCCTCACCGGGGAGCTGTTTTTT,CATLDGLTGELFF
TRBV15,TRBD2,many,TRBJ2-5,TGTGCCACCAGCAGAGATCGGGGGGAGGAGACCCAGTACTTC,CATSRDRGEETQYF
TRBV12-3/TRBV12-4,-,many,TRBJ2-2,TGTGCCAGCAGTTCGGGTCACTGGGGCGGGGAGCTGTTTTTT,CASSSGHWGGELFF
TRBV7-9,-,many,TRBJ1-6,TGTGCCAGCAGCTTTTTAGGATACAGCGCTTCACCCCTCCACTTT,CASSFLGYSASPLHF
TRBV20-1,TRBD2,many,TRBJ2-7,TGCAGTGCCGGCGGACTAGTTCACGAGCAGTACTTC,CSAGGLVHEQYF
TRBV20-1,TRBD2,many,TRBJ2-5,TGCAGTGCTACTCCGGGACTAGCGGGCCTCGGGGGGACCCAGTACTTC,CSATPGLAGLGGTQYF
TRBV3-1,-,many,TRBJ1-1,TGTGCCAGCAGCCCTACCGGGACATCCTTCACTGAAGCTTTCTTT,CASSPTGTSFTEAFF
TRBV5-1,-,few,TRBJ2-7,TGCGCCAGCAGCTTGGAAACAGGGCACCCCTACGAGCAGTACTTC,CASSLETGHPYEQYF
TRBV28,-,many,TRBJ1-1,TGTGCCAGCAGTTTCGCCTACAGGGTGAACACTGAAGCTTTCTTT,CASSFAYRVNTEAFF
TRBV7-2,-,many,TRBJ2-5,TGTGCCAGCACCTTAGGGACATACCAAGAGACCCAGTACTTC,CASTLGTYQETQYF
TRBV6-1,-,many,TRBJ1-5,TGTGCCAGCAGTGAAGCGATGGGACTAAAGCCCCAGCATTTT,CASSEAMGLKPQHF
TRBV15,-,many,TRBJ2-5,TGTGCCACCAGCAGGACCCAGGGGCGAGAGACCCAGTACTTC,CATSRTQGRETQYF
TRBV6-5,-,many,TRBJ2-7,TGTGCCAGCGGCCTCGACAGATTCCGAACCCCCTACGAGCAGTACTTC,CASGLDRFRTPYEQYF
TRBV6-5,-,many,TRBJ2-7,TGTGCCAGCAGTTACTCCGGGGGAGCGTCAAGCTCCTACGAGCAGTACTTC,CASSYSGGASSSYEQYF
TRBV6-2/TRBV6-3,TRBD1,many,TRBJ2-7,TGTGCCAGCAGAATGGCTTGGACAGGGAGCTCCTACGAGCAGTACTTC,CASRMAWTGSSYEQYF
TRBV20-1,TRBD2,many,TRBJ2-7,TGCAGTGCCCCGGGACTAGCGGTATACGAGCAGTACTTC,CSAPGLAVYEQYF
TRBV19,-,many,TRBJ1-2,TGTGCCAGTAGTACCACCAAGGCAGGGAGAGCCTATGGCTACACCTTC,CASSTTKAGRAYGYTF
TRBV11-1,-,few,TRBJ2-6,TGTGCCAGCAGGCTCGGCGGGGCCAACGTCCTGACTTTC,CASRLGGANVLTF
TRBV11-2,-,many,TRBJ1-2,TGTGCCAGCAGCCACCTGGCCAGTTGGGACTATGGCTACACCTTC,CASSHLASWDYGYTF
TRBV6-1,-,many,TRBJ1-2,TGTGCCAGCAGCACCACGAGGGCGGTCTATGGCTACACCTTC,CASSTTRAVYGYTF
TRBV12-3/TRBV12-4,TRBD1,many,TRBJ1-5,TGTGCCAGCAGACCCGGACAGGTTAGCAATCAGCCCCAGCATTTT,CASRPGQVSNQPQHF
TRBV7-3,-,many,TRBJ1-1,TGTGCCAGCTCCACGACAGGGAACACTGAAGCTTTCTTT,CASSTTGNTEAFF
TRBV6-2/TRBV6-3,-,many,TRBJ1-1,TGTGCCAGCAGTTACGCCCCCCTGAACACTGAAGCTTTCTTT,CASSYAPLNTEAFF
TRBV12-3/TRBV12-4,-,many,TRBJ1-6,TGTGCCAGCAGTTTTTGGGGGGCCGATTCACCCCTCCACTTT,CASSFWGADSPLHF
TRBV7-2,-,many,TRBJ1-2,TGTGCCAGCAGCCGAACGCAGGGGAACTATGGCTACACCTTC,CASSRTQGNYGYTF
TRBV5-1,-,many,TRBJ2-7,TGCGCCAGCAGCTTGGTCCTTACCAGGGTGGGAGAGCAGTACTTC,CASSLVLTRVGEQYF
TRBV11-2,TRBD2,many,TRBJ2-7,TGTGCCAGCAGCTTCTGGACTAGCGGAGGCTCCTACGAGCAGTACTTC,CASSFWTSGGSYEQYF
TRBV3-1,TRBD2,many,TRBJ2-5,TGTGCCAGCAGCCAAGGCGGGGGCCAGTACTTC,CASSQGGGQYF
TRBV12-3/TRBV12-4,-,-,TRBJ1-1,TGTGCCAGCAGTTTTCAGCTGTTGAACACTGAAGCTTTCTTT,CASSFQLLNTEAFF
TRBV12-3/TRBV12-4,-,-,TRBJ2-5,TGTGCCAGCAGTTTAGGTGGGGGGGCGCGAGAGACCCAGTACTTC,CASSLGGGARETQYF
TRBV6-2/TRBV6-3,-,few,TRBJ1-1,TGTGCCAGCAGTTACGGGGTCTGGACTGAAGCTTTCTTT,CASSYGVWTEAFF
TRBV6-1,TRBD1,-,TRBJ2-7,TGTGCCAGCAAGAAGGGACAGGGCTCCTACGAGCAGTACTTC,CASKKGQGSYEQYF
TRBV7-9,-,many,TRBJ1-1,TGTGCCAGCAGCTTAGCCGGGTCTGAAGCTTTCTTT,CASSLAGSEAFF
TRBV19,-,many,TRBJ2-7,TGTGCCAGTAGTCGTAGTTTCACGGGGGAGCAGTACTTC,CASSRSFTGEQYF
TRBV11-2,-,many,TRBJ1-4,TGTGCCAGCAGCCTTTATCAGGGCTCTAATGAAAAACTGTTTTTT,CASSLYQGSNEKLFF
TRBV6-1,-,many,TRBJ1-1,TGTGCCAGCAGTCGCACAGAGGGCGGCGGCACTGAAGCTTTCTTT,CASSRTEGGGTEAFF
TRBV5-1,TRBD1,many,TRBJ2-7,TGCGCCAGCAGCTTGGGACAGGGTAAGGACGAGCAGTACTTC,CASSLGQGKDEQYF
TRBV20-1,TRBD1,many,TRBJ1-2,TGCAGTGCTAGAGATGGAACAGGGGAAAACTATGGCTACACCTTC,CSARDGTGENYGYTF
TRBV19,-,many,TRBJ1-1,TGTGCCAGTAGTGAGGGGTTTTCCACTGAAGCTTTCTTT,CASSEGFSTEAFF
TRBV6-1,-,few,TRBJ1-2,TGTGCCAGCAGTCCACCGGGATCTCTCCAATATGGCTACACCTTC,CASSPPGSLQYGYTF
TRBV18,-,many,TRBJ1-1,TGTGCCAGCTCACGGACCGGGACAACATACACTGAAGCTTTCTTT,CASSRTGTTYTEAFF
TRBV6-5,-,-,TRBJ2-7,TGTGCCAGCAGTTACGAGCGGGCCGAGCAGTACTTC,CASSYERAEQYF
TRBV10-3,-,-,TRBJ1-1,TGCGCCATACGACAGTGGGGACGGCAGAACACTGAAGCTTTCTTT,CAIRQWGRQNTEAFF
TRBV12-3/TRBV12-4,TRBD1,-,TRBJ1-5,TGTGCCAGTAGCCGGGACAGCCCCAACGTTCATCAGCCCCAGCATTTT,CASSRDSPNVHQPQHF
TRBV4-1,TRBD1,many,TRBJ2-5,TGCGCCAGCAGCCAGGGACAGTCCACACAAGAGACCCAGTACTTC,CASSQGQSTQETQYF
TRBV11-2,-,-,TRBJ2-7,TGTGCCAGCAGCTTACTCTGGGGAACCTACGAGCAGTACTTC,CASSLLWGTYEQYF
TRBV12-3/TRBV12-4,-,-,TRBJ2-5,TGTGCCAGCAGCCCCGAGGGGGGGGCTCTGGAGACCCAGTACTTC,CASSPEGGALETQYF
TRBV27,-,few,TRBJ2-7,TGTGCCAGTCGTAGTGGGAGCGAGCAGTACTTC,CASRSGSEQYF
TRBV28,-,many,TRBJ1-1,TGTGCCTCCAACAGGGTAAACACTGAAGCTTTCTTT,CASNRVNTEAFF
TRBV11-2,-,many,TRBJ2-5,TGTGCCAGCAGCTCCGACTGGGGGCGAGAGACCCAGTACTTC,CASSSDWGRETQYF
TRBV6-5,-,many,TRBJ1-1,TGTGCCAGCAGTTCAAACAGGGCGGTTCGCACTGAAGCTTTCTTT,CASSSNRAVRTEAFF
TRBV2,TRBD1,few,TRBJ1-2,TGTGCCAGCAGCCTAGCCGGACAGGGCTACTATGGCTACACCTTC,CASSLAGQGYYGYTF
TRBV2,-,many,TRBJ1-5,TGTGCCAGCACTAAAGACAGGACAAATCAGCCCCAGCATTTT,CASTKDRTNQPQHF
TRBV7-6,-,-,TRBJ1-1,TGTGCCAGCAGCACCCGCGAGGCCACTGAAGCTTTCTTT,CASSTREATEAFF
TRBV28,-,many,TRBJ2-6,TGTGCCAGCAGCTCGGGGCACTCTGGGGCCAACGTCCTGACTTTC,CASSSGHSGANVLTF
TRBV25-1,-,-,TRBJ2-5,TGTGCCAGCAGTGAAGGAGGCGACCAAGAGACCCAGTACTTC,CASSEGGDQETQYF